The sequence of this T cell receptor (beta chain) was determined in a study of CD8+CD57+ T cells in acquired aplastic anemia. This clonotype was picked up many times. As yet, its antigen is unknown. This CDR3 is 16 amino acids long. CDR1 is GTSNPN and CDR2 is SVGIG in the germline V gene (reference sequence). Trimming left V 3 bases short and J 4 bases short, with 21 bases between. CDR3 and TCR beta VDJ profiling relied on a genomic DNA template. Via MiXCR, TCRdb re-called the reads, giving one row per CDR3 protein. The table includes hundreds of thousands of distinct CDR3 sequences, approximately 70% detected once. General study results and limits: Some 29 CD8+ CDR3 sequences were shared between patients and controls.

The origin of this receptor is a human donor in good health, serving as a control. The sequencing input was sorted CD4+, CD8+, or CD8+CD57+ T cells (not recorded which) from PBMCs. The J gene is TRBJ1-2, the V gene TRBV30, with D perhaps TRBD1 (6 bases). The CDR3 DNA is TGTGCCTGGAGCGCACCCCGGACAGCGCCTTTCTATGGCTACACCTTC. It is translated as CAWSAPRTAPFYGYTF.